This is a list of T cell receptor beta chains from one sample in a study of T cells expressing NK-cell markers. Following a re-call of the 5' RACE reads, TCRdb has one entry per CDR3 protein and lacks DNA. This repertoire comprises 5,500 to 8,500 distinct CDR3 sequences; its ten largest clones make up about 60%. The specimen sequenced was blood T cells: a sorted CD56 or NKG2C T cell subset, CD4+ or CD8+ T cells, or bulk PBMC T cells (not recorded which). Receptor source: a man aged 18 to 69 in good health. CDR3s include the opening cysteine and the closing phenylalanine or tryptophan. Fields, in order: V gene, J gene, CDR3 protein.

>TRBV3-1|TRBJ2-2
CASSPVGPGRGTGELFF
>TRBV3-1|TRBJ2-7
CASSRGGIYEQYF
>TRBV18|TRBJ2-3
CASSADRLTDTQYF
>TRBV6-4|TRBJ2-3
CASSPGQASTDTQYF
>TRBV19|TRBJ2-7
CASNPGTSLREQYF
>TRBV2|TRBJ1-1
CASSDPLNTEAFF
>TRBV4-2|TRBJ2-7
CASSPDGPFEQYF
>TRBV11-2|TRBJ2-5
CASSRRTGGGETQYF
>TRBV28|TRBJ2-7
CASSRFYSGGAGEQYF
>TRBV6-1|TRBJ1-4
CASSEAQGGPGKLFF
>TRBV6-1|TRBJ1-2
CASSEEANYGYTF
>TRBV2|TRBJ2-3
CASRGVTVSDTQYF
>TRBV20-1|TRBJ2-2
CSAREVLAGEAGELFF
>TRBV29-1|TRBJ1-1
CSVRTGVETEAFF
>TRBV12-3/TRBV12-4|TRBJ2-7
CASSPDRDASEQYF
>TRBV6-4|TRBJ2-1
CASSDTDLNEQFF
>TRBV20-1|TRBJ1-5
CSAFPGTGDNQPQHF
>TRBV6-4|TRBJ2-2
CASSELAGVNTGELFF
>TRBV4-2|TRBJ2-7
CASSQETSSPYEQYF
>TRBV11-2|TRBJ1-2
CASSYGGTGTKGYTF
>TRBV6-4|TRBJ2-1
CASSERGASDEQFF
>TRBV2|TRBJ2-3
CASSEAGTRSPTRFTDTQYF